The next 24 T cell receptor beta chains were all read from a single sample in a study of shared clonotypes between healthy human individuals. TCRdb keeps only in-frame clones here, not all; method: immunoSEQ multiplex PCR. Found here are about 2.4 million clones, 93% of them singletons; the top ten hold 0.36%. The specimen sequenced was naive CD4+ T cells from PBMCs. The subset is: CD45RA+ positively selected. These receptors all stem from a man between 18 and 29 years old in good health. Some clones in this sample may be carry-over from other donors' samples.

V and J are TRBV7-9 and TRBJ2-2; the D gene is possibly TRBD1 (6 bases). V was clipped by 0 bases and J by 6 bases, with 23 bases between them. The germline V gene encodes CDR1 SEHNR and CDR2 FQNEAQ (reference sequence). The CDR3 contains 19 residues. The CDR3 region is CASSLAWTPQGWEPGELFF. For the CDR3, the DNA is TGTGCCAGCAGCTTAGCGTGGACTCCCCAGGGGTGGGAACCCGGGGAGCTGTTTTTT. Complete variable domain (other parts from reference TRBV7-9 and TRBJ2-2): DTGVSQNPRHKITKRGQNVTFRCDPISEHNRLYWYRQTLGQGPEFLTYFQNEAQLEKSRLLSDRFSAERPKGSFSTLEIQRTEQGDSAMYLCASSLAWTPQGWEPGELFFGEGSRLTVL.

The genes are TRBV10-1 and TRBJ1-1; tentatively, D is TRBD1 (6 bases). With 4 bases removed from V and 4 bases from J, the gap between germline ends came to 16 bases. The CDR3 length is 15 residues. Germline-derived CDR1 and CDR2 are WNHNN and SYGVQD (reference sequence). The CDR3 protein is CASSGEPRGATEAFF. The CDR3 DNA is TGCGCCAGCAGTGGTGAACCCAGGGGAGCCACTGAAGCTTTCTTT.

V gene TRBV7-9 combines with J gene TRBJ2-7; D remains ambiguous. V was clipped by 7 bases and J by 2 bases, with 15 bases between them. The CDR3 consists of 14 residues. Per the germline V gene, CDR1 is SEHNR and CDR2 is FQNEAQ (reference sequence). The CDR3 nucleotides are TGTGCCAGCACCGAATTATCGGGCCCCTACGAGCAGTACTTC. Translated, it gives CASTELSGPYEQYF.

CDR3 in amino acids: CASSLLRPAMTNTEAFF. DNA for the CDR3: TGTGCCAGCAGCTTACTTCGGCCAGCCATGACTAACACTGAAGCTTTCTTT. The gene calls are TRBV7-9 and TRBJ1-1; D gene ambiguous. Trimming took 2 bases from V and 2 from J, leaving 18 bases between them. CDR1 and CDR2 from the germline V gene are SEHNR and FQNEAQ (reference sequence). This CDR3 has 17 amino acids.

This chain links TRBV7-9 with TRBJ1-1; D unresolved. The CDR3 consists of 13 residues. CDR1 SEHNR and CDR2 FQNEAQ come from the germline V gene (reference sequence). The ends were cut back, 3 bases at V and 5 bases at J, with 10 bases in the middle. CDR3 region: CASSLSGETEAFF. CDR3 sequence (DNA): TGTGCCAGCAGCTTGTCTGGAGAAACTGAAGCTTTCTTT.

This clone was picked up one time. The rearrangement joins TRBV7-9 to TRBJ2-7, with unresolved D. V lost 3 bases and J lost 12, with 15 bases in between. This CDR3 region has 12 residues. Germline lookup yields CDR1 SEHNR and CDR2 FQNEAQ (reference sequence). In DNA, the CDR3 is TGTGCCAGCAGCTTGGACCCCGGGCCGTCGTACTTC. Residues: CASSLDPGPSYF. Variable domain in full (rest from reference TRBV7-9 and TRBJ2-7): DTGVSQNPRHKITKRGQNVTFRCDPISEHNRLYWYRQTLGQGPEFLTYFQNEAQLEKSRLLSDRFSAERPKGSFSTLEIQRTEQGDSAMYLCASSLDPGPSYFGPGTRLTVT.

The sample holds a few counts of this clone. The V and J genes are TRBV11-3 and TRBJ1-1; D is possibly TRBD1 (5 bases). V lost 5 bases and J 11 bases, leaving 15 bases between the germline ends. Germline CDR1 and CDR2: SGHNT and YENEEA. The length of the CDR3 is 12 residues. CDR3 nucleotides: TGTGCCAGCAGCCCTGGGAGGGGCGCGGCTTTCTTT. Its translation: CASSPGRGAAFF.

This chain connects TRBV11-2 to TRBJ2-1; D remains ambiguous. CDR3 size: 11 residues. Trimming cost V 1 base and J 9 bases, with 4 bases left between them. In germline, CDR1 is SGHAT, CDR2 FQNNGV. The CDR3 loop is CASSLVREQFF. Written as DNA, the CDR3 is TGTGCCAGCAGCTTAGTGCGTGAGCAGTTCTTC.

This chain links TRBV5-4 with TRBJ2-1; unclear D gene. The germline V gene has CDR1 SGHNT and CDR2 YYREEE (reference sequence). Between the trimmed V and J ends, which lost 6 bases and 5 bases, there was a span of 6 bases. This CDR3 comprises 11 residues. The CDR3 DNA follows: TGTGCCAGCAACCGAAACAATGAGCAGTTCTTC. Amino acids: CASNRNNEQFF. Combining the CDR3 with reference TRBV5-4 and TRBJ2-1 gives the whole variable domain ETGVTQSPTHLIKTRGQQVTLRCSSQSGHNTVSWYQQALGQGPQFIFQYYREEENGRGNFPPRFSGLQFPNYSSELNVNALELDDSALYLCASNRNNEQFFGPGTRLTVL.

The chain uses TRBV5-1 and TRBJ1-2; a possible D gene is TRBD1 (5 bases). With 3 bases removed from V and 2 bases from J, the gap between germline ends came to 20 bases. Per the germline V gene, CDR1 is SGHRS and CDR2 is YFSETQ. The CDR3 is 17 amino acids. In nucleotides, the CDR3 is TGCGCCAGCAGCTCTCAAAAATCCGGGACGGCAAACTATGGCTACACCTTC. Translation: CASSSQKSGTANYGYTF.

The gene calls are TRBV7-8 and TRBJ2-3, with a possible D match to TRBD1 (5 bases). V was cut by 5 bases and J by 2 bases, with 11 bases left in between. The CDR3 is made up of 14 amino acids. From germline, CDR1 is SGHVS and CDR2 FQNEAQ. The CDR3 here is CASSPTDNTDTQYF. CDR3 sequence (DNA): TGTGCCAGCAGCCCGACGGACAACACAGATACGCAGTATTTT. The full variable domain, with the rest looked up from reference TRBV7-8 and TRBJ2-3, is GAGVSQSPRYKVAKRGQDVALRCDPISGHVSLFWYQQALGQGPEFLTYFQNEAQLDKSGLPSDRFFAERPEGSVSTLKIQRTQQEDSAVYLCASSPTDNTDTQYFGPGTRLTVL.

The gene calls are TRBV29-1 and TRBJ1-5; a weak D match, TRBD1 (5 bases). V gave up 6 bases and J gave up 0 bases, with 15 bases separating them. This CDR3 spans 15 amino acids. Germline V CDR1 and CDR2: SQVTM, ANQGSEA. CDR3 protein: CSVGLAGSSNQPQHF. The CDR3 DNA is TGCAGCGTCGGGTTGGCAGGGAGTAGCAATCAGCCCCAGCATTTT.

The gene calls are TRBV2 and TRBJ2-7, with D hard to call. The CDR3 loop spans 14 amino acids. V shed 4 bases and J shed 3 bases, with 13 bases lying between them. Germline lookup yields CDR1 SNHLY and CDR2 FYNNEI. CDR3 region: CASSARAVSYEQYF. The CDR3 coding sequence is TGTGCCAGCAGTGCTCGGGCAGTAAGCTACGAGCAGTACTTC. Complete variable domain (other parts from reference TRBV2 and TRBJ2-7): EPEVTQTPSHQVTQMGQEVILRCVPISNHLYFYWYRQILGQKVEFLVSFYNNEISEKSEIFDDQFSVERPDGSNFTLKIRSTKLEDSAMYFCASSARAVSYEQYFGPGTRLTVT.

V is TRBV5-4 and J is TRBJ1-4, with TRBD1 matching 7 bases. This CDR3 spans 14 amino acids. The ends lost 8 bases at V and 6 bases at J; junction bases unmatched: 10. From germline, CDR1 is SGHNT and CDR2 YYREEE (reference sequence). The CDR3 bases are TGTGCCAGTAAGCGGGGACAGCGGGATGAAAAACTGTTTTTT. Amino acid sequence: CASKRGQRDEKLFF.

This sequence joins TRBV7-2 and TRBJ2-1; 12 bases fit TRBD2. CDR3 length: 14 residues. Germline CDR1 and CDR2: SGHTA and FQGNSA. V dropped 5 bases and J dropped 10; count of bases not matched to a gene: 6. This CDR3 reads CASSLLAGGNEQFF. CDR3 nucleotides: TGTGCCAGCAGCCTGCTAGCGGGAGGGAACGAGCAGTTCTTC.

This clone appeared once. V and J are TRBV5-6 and TRBJ2-7; 7 bases are shared with TRBD2. The CDR3 has 14 amino acids. Losses at the gene ends were 3 bases for V and 4 bases for J; bases not matched to a gene: 7. Germline CDR1 and CDR2: SGHDT and YYEEEE. CDR3 in DNA: TGTGCCAGCAGCTCCGGGGGAGGGTATTACGAGCAGTACTTC. Protein product: CASSSGGGYYEQYF.

The chain joins TRBV7-2 to TRBJ2-1; D possibly corresponds to TRBD2 (6 bases). The CDR3 is made up of 16 amino acids. Germline CDR1 SGHTA, CDR2 FQGNSA. The V end lost 7 bases, the J end lost 6 bases, and 22 bases lay between the germline ends. The CDR3 region has the DNA TGTGCCAGCAAGGCGGCGGGACCAGGCACTGGCAATGAGCAGTTCTTC. Its protein product is CASKAAGPGTGNEQFF.

The chain joins TRBV6-6 to TRBJ2-1; D is unresolved. With 0 bases removed from V and 6 bases from J, the gap between germline ends came to 15 bases. The germline V gene has CDR1 MNHNY and CDR2 SVGAGI (reference sequence). This CDR3 has 16 amino acids. The CDR3 region is CASSYSSHNHLNEQFF. CDR3 coding DNA: TGTGCCAGCAGTTACTCATCCCACAACCACCTCAATGAGCAGTTCTTC.

This chain joins TRBV9 and TRBJ2-2, with TRBD2 matching over 11 bases. Germline V CDR1 and CDR2: SGDLS, YYNGEE. With 4 bases clipped from V and 4 bases from J, the junction kept 3 bases outside the gene matches. The CDR3 contains 15 residues. The CDR3 loop reads CASSTSGSITGELFF. The CDR3 nucleotides are TGTGCCAGCAGCACTAGCGGGAGTATCACCGGGGAGCTGTTTTTT.

This chain links TRBV18 with TRBJ2-1; TRBD2 matches 7 bases. V lost 3 bases and J lost 7; bases outside the gene matches: 12. CDR1 and CDR2 (germline): KGHSH, LQKENI. The CDR3 contains 16 residues. In DNA, the CDR3 is TGTGCCAGCTCACCCTTAGGACCCGGGAGGTTGAATGAGCAGTTCTTC. This translates into CASSPLGPGRLNEQFF.

Concerning this clone: This sample includes further DNA sequences coding for the same CDR3. This chain joins TRBV30 and TRBJ1-3; the match to TRBD1 covers 8 bases. The J segment lost 0 bases and the V segment lost 5 bases, leaving 3 bases of the junction unmatched. Germline lookup yields CDR1 GTSNPN and CDR2 SVGIG (reference sequence). The CDR3 loop spans 14 amino acids. CDR3 coding DNA: TGTGCCTGGGGGACAGGCGCCTCTGGAAACACCATATATTTT. This gives the protein CAWGTGASGNTIYF.

V usage is TRBV11-3 and J usage is TRBJ2-7, with no clear D. V was trimmed by 5 bases and J by 6 bases, leaving 20 bases between them. From germline, CDR1 is SGHNT and CDR2 YENEEA. This CDR3 region has 15 residues. This CDR3 reads CASSKSTGPLGEQYF. The DNA of the CDR3 is TGTGCCAGCAGCAAGAGCACGGGCCCCTTGGGCGAGCAGTACTTC.

The rearrangement links TRBV15 to TRBJ1-2, with D perhaps matching TRBD1 (6 bases). This CDR3 contains 13 residues. Trimming took off 4 bases at V and 3 bases at J, with 9 bases between the two ends. CDR1 LNHNV and CDR2 YYDKDF come from the germline V gene (reference sequence). CDR3 nucleotides: TGTGCCACCAGCAAAGGGGGGGACTATGGCTACACCTTC. Encoded protein: CATSKGGDYGYTF.

J is TRBJ1-5 and V is TRBV30, with D unclear. CDR1 and CDR2 from the germline V gene are GTSNPN and SVGIG (reference sequence). The CDR3 consists of 14 residues. Trimming shortened V by 3 bases and J by 2 bases, and 11 bases separated the two germline ends. CDR3: CAWRSGMGNQPQHF. In DNA, the CDR3 is TGTGCCTGGAGGTCCGGGATGGGCAATCAGCCCCAGCATTTT.